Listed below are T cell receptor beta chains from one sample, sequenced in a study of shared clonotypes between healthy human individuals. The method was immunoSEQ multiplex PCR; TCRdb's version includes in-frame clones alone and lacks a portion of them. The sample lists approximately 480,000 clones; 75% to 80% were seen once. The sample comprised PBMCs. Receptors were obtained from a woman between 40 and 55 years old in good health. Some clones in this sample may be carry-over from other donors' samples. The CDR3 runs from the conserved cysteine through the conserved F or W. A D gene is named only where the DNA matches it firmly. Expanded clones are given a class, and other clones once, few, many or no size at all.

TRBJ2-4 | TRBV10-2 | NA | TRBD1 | TGCGCCAGCAGTACGGACAGGGGGCGAAACATTCAGTACTTC | CASSTDRGRNIQYF
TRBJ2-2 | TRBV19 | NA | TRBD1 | TGTGCCAGTAGACCGGAGGACAGGGGGGACACCGGGGAGCTGTTTTTT | CASRPEDRGDTGELFF
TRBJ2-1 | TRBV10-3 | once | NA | TGTGCCATCAGTGCAAAACTAGACTCCTACAATGAGCAGTTCTTC | CAISAKLDSYNEQFF
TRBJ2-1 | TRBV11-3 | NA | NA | TGTGCCAGCAGCTCAAACCCGGGTGCCTACAATGAGCAGTTCTTC | CASSSNPGAYNEQFF
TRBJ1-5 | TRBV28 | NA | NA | TGTGCCAGCAAACGCGTTAATCAGCCCCAGCATTTT | CASKRVNQPQHF
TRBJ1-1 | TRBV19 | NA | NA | TGTGCCAGTAGCGCCCAGACGGGACACCCTGGGCCTGAAGCTTTCTTT | CASSAQTGHPGPEAFF
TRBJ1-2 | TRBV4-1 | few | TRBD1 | TGCGCCAGCAGCCTTTCTCCCGGGACAGGGTCAGCTTATGGCTACACCTTC | CASSLSPGTGSAYGYTF
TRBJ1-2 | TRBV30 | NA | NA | TGTGCCTGGAGTCAGGGGTTTGACTATGGCTACACCTTC | CAWSQGFDYGYTF
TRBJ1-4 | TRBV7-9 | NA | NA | TGTGCCAGCAGATCAGGGGCCCATAATGAAAAACTGTTTTTT | CASRSGAHNEKLFF
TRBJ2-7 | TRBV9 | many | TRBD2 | TGTGCCAGCAGCGAGGGGGGGACTAGCGGGAGCCGCGAGCAGTACTTC | CASSEGGTSGSREQYF
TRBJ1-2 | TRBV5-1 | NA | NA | TGCGCCAGCATGGAAGGGGCCGACGGCTATGGCTACACCTTC | CASMEGADGYGYTF
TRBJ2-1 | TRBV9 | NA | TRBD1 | TGTGCCAGCAGCCCCACGCTAACTGGGGCAGGGGGAAACAATGAGCAGTTCTTC | CASSPTLTGAGGNNEQFF
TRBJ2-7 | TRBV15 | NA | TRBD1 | TGTGCCACCAGCAGGCGGACAGGGGGCGGGAACGAGCAGTACTTC | CATSRRTGGGNEQYF